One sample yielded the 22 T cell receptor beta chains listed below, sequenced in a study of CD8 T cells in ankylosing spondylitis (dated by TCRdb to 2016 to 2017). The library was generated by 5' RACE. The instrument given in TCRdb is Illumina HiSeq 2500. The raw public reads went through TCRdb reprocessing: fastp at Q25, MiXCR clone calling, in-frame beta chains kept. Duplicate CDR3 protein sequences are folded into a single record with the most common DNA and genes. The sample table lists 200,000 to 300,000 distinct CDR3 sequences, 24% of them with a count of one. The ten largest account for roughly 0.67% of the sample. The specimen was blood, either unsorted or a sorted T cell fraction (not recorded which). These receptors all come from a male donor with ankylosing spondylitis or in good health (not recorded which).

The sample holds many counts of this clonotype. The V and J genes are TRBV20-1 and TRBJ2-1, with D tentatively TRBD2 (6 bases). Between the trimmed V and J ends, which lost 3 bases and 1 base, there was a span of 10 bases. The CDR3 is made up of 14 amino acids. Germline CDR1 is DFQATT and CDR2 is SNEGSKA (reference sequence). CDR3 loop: CSASSGVSYNEQFF. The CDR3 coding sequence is TGCAGTGCTAGTTCGGGGGTGTCCTACAATGAGCAGTTCTTC.

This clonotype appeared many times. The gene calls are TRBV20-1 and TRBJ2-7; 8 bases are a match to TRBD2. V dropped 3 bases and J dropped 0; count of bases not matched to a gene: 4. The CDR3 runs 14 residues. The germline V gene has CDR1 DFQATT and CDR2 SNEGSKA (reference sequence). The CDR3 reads CSASGGGSSYEQYF. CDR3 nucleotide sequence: TGCAGTGCTAGTGGCGGGGGGAGCTCCTACGAGCAGTACTTC.

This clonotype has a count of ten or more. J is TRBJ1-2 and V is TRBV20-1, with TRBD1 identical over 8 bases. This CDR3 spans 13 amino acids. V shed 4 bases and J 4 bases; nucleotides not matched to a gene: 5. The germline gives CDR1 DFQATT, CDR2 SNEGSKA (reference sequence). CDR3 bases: TGCAGTGCTACCGTAGACAGGGGCTATGGCTACACCTTC. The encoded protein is CSATVDRGYGYTF.

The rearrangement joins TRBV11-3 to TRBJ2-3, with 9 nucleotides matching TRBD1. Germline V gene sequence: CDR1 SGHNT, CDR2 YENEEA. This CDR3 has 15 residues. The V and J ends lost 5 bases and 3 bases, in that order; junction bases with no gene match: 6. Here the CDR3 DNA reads TGTGCCAGCAGCCCGGGACAGGGTTCGACAGATACGCAGTATTTT. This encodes CASSPGQGSTDTQYF.

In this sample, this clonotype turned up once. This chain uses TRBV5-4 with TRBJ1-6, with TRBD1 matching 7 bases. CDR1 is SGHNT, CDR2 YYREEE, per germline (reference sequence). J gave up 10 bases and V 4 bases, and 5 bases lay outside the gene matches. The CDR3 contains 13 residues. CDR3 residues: CASSQDRESPLHF. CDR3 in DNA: TGTGCCAGCAGCCAAGACAGGGAATCACCCCTCCACTTT.

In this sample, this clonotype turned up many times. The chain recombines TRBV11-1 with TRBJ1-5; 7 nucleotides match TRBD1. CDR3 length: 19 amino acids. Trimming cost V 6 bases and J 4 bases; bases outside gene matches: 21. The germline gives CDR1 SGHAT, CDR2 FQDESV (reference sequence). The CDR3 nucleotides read TGTGCCAGCAGTTTCTCCTCCTACAGGGGAAGAGGAGGTAATCAGCCCCAGCATTTT. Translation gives CASSFSSYRGRGGNQPQHF.

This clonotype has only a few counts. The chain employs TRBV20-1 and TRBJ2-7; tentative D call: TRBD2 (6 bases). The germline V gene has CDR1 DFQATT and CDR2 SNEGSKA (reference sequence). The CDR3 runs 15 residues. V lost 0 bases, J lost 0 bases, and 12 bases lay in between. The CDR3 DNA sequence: TGCAGTGCTAGAGAAGGAGGGGCAGGCTCCTACGAGCAGTACTTC. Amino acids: CSAREGGAGSYEQYF.

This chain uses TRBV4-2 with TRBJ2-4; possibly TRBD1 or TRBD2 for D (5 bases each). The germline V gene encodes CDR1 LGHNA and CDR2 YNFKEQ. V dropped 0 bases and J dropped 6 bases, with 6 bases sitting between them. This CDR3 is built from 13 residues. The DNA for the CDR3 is TGTGCCAGCAGCCAAGATGGGGGAAACATTCAGTACTTC. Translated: CASSQDGGNIQYF.

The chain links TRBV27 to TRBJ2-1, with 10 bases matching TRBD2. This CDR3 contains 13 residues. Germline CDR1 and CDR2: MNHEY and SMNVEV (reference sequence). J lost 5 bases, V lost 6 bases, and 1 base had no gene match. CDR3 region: CASRGLADNEQFF. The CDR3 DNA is TGTGCCAGCAGAGGACTAGCGGACAATGAGCAGTTCTTC.

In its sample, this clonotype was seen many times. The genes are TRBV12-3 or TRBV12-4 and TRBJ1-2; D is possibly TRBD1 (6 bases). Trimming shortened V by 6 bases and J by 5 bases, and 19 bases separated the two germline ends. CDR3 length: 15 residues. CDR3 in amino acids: CASSPRTVDPYGYTF. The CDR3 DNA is TGTGCCAGCAGCCCCCGGACAGTGGACCCTTATGGCTACACCTTC.

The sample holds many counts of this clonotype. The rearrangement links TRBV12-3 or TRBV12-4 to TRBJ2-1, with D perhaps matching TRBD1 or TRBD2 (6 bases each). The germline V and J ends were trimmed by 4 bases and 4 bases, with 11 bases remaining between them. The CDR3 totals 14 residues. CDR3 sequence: CASSSGALYNEQFF. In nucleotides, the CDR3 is TGTGCCAGCAGTTCGGGGGCCTTATACAATGAGCAGTTCTTC.

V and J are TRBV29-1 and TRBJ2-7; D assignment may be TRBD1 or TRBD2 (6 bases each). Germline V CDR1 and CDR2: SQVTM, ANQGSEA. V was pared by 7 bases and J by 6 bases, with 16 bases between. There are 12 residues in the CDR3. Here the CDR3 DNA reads TGCAGCGCCAGAGGGGGGCTAGGCGAGCAGTACTTC. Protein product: CSARGGLGEQYF.

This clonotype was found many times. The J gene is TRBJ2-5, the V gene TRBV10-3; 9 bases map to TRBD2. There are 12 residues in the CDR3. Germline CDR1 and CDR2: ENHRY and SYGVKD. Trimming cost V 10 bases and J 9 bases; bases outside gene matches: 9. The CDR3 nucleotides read TGTGCCACTAGCGGGGTCACGGAGGCCCAGTACTTC. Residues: CATSGVTEAQYF.

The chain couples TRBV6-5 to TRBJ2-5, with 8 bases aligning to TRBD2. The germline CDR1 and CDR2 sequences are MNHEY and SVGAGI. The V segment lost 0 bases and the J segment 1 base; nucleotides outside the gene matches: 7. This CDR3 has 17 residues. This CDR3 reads CASSYSTGGGPQETQYF. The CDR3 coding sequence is TGTGCCAGCAGTTACTCGACGGGCGGGGGGCCCCAAGAGACCCAGTACTTC.

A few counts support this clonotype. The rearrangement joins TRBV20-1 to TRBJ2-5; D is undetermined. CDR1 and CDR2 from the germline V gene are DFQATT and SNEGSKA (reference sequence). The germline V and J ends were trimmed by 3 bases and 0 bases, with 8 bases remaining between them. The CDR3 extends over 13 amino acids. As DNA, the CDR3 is TGCAGTGCTAGTCCCGGTAACCAAGAGACCCAGTACTTC. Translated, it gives CSASPGNQETQYF.

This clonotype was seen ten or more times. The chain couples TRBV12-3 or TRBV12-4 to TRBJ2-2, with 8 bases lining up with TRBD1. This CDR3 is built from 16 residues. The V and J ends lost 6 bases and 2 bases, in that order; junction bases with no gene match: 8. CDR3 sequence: CASRAGGGFNTGELFF. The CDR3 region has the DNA TGTGCCAGCAGAGCAGGGGGCGGATTCAACACCGGGGAGCTGTTTTTT.

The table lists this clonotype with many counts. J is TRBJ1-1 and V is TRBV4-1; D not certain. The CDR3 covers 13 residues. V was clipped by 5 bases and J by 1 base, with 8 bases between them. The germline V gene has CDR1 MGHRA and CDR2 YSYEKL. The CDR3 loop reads CASSGRANTEAFF. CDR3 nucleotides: TGCGCCAGCAGCGGACGGGCGAACACTGAAGCTTTCTTT.

The CDR3 DNA is TGTGCCGCATTTAGGTCTGGGGCCAACGTCCTGACTTTC. Its translation: CAAFRSGANVLTF. The chain employs TRBV25-1 and TRBJ2-6, with unresolved D. With 11 bases removed from V and 1 base from J, the gap between germline ends came to 9 bases. CDR1 is MGHDK, CDR2 SYGVNS, per germline. The CDR3 runs 13 residues.

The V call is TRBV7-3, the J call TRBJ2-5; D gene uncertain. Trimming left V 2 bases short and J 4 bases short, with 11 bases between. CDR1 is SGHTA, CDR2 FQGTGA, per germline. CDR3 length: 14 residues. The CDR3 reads CASSLGLGGETQYF. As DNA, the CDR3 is TGTGCCAGCAGCTTAGGGCTAGGCGGAGAGACCCAGTACTTC.

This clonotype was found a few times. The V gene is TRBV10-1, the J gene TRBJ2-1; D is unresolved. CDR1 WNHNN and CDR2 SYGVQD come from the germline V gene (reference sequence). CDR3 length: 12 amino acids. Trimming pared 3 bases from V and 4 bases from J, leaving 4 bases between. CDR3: CASSDWYNEQFF. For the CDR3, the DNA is TGCGCCAGCAGTGACTGGTACAATGAGCAGTTCTTC.

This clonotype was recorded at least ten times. CDR3 sequence: CASSESPGNYGYTF. The DNA for the CDR3 is TGCGCCAGCAGTGAGTCGCCAGGGAACTATGGCTACACCTTC. The rearrangement links TRBV10-2 to TRBJ1-2; D is perhaps TRBD1 (5 bases). V lost 0 bases to trimming and J lost 2 bases, with 7 bases between them. The CDR3 runs 14 residues. In germline, CDR1 is WSHSY, CDR2 SAAADI.

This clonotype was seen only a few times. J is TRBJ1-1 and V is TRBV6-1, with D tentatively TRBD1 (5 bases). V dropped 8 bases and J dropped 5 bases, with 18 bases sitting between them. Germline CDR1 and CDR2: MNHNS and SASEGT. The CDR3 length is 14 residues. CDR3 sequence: CASAPQGKGTEAFF. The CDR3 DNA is TGTGCCAGCGCCCCGCAGGGAAAAGGTACTGAAGCTTTCTTT.